The sequence of this TCR beta chain was determined in a study of metastatic and nonmetastatic thyroid tumors. Study-level information: The authors compared repertoires across blood and tumor or nodule tissue from malignant and benign thyroid patients. Findings and caveats of the study: Compared with benign nodules, malignant thyroid tumors were reported to have significantly higher TCR beta diversity in both blood and tumor.

V lost 6 bases, J lost 6 bases, and 5 bases lay in between. This CDR3 contains 11 residues. Germline CDR1 is SNHLY and CDR2 is FYNNEI. How the authors handled the data: CDR3 was compared across clinicopathological groups, and the resulting differences were used to build a distant-metastasis classifier for papillary thyroid cancer. TCRdb used MiXCR to call clones anew from the PCR reads. In this record, the V and J calls reflect TCRdb's handling and not the investigators' own analysis. The table records some 40,000 clones, about 19% of them present only once. This clone was seen repeatedly, ten times or more. Its antigen remains unknown. Other DNA sequences from this sample encode an identical CDR3 as well. Thyroid surgery was preceded by no treatment in any patient.

The genes are TRBV2 and TRBJ2-2; no clear D. The TCR was taken from a female donor with papillary thyroid cancer or a benign thyroid nodule (not recorded which). Some clones in this sample may be carry-over from other donors' samples. The material sequenced was tumor tissue. The DNA for the CDR3 is TGTGCCAGCAGGGGTGCCGGGGAGCTGTTTTTT. This translates into CASRGAGELFF.